The next 24 T cell receptor beta chains were all read from a single sample in a study of blood T cells in healthy people across ages. Combining a sample-barcoded 5' primer with a J-beta primer mix, a second PCR ran for 7 to 11 cycles. TCRdb re-called the 5' RACE reads through MiXCR, storing one row per CDR3 protein. The table includes 1.5 million to 2 million distinct CDR3 sequences, around 35% detected once. The material sequenced was blood. The receptors were sampled from a woman aged 25-40 years in good health.

The table lists this clonotype with many counts. This chain links TRBV11-2 with TRBJ2-7; 9 bases fit TRBD1. With 3 bases clipped from V and 1 base from J, the junction kept 4 bases outside the gene matches. Per the germline V gene, CDR1 is SGHAT and CDR2 is FQNNGV. CDR3 length equals 15 residues. CDR3 region: CASSFQTGGSYEQYF. In nucleotides, the CDR3 is TGTGCCAGCAGCTTCCAGACAGGGGGTTCCTACGAGCAGTACTTC. Full variable domain (rest looked up from reference TRBV11-2 and TRBJ2-7): EAGVAQSPRYKIIEKRQSVAFWCNPISGHATLYWYQQILGQGPKLLIQFQNNGVVDDSQLPKDRFSAERLKGVDSTLKIQPAKLEDSAVYLCASSFQTGGSYEQYFGPGTRLTVT.

V gene TRBV4-1 combines with J gene TRBJ1-4; D might be TRBD1 (5 bases). Germline CDR1 reads MGHRA; CDR2 reads YSYEKL. This CDR3 contains 16 residues. Trimming shortened V by 1 base and J by 2 bases, and 11 bases separated the two germline ends. The CDR3 nucleotides are TGCGCCAGCAGCCAAGGTCAGGGCGGTACTAATGAAAAACTGTTTTTT. This translates into CASSQGQGGTNEKLFF.

V and J are TRBV20-1 and TRBJ2-5; no reliable D call. V lost 6 bases, J lost 4 bases, and 9 bases lay in between. Germline V gives CDR1 DFQATT, CDR2 SNEGSKA (reference sequence). The CDR3 length is 11 residues. Written as DNA, the CDR3 is TGCAGTGCCGCAGTTGGAGAGACCCAGTACTTC. It encodes CSAAVGETQYF.

The chain combines TRBV28 with TRBJ2-2; D perhaps matches TRBD1 (5 bases). Germline-derived CDR1 and CDR2 are MDHEN and SYDVKM. V dropped 4 bases and J dropped 3 bases, with 12 bases sitting between them. The CDR3 length is 15 residues. Here the CDR3 reads CASSSVGQDTGELFF. In nucleotides, the CDR3 is TGTGCCAGCAGTTCCGTGGGGCAGGACACCGGGGAGCTGTTTTTT.

For this clonotype: One base away lies a much larger clone, so this may be a sequencing read error. The V and J genes are TRBV7-2 and TRBJ1-2; D is perhaps TRBD1 (5 bases). Germline values: CDR1 SGHTA, CDR2 FQGNSA. This CDR3 has 14 residues. CDR3 loop: CVSSLALGGYGYTF. CDR3 sequence (DNA): TGTGTCAGCAGCTTAGCGCTCGGGGGCTATGGCTACACCTTC.

About this clonotype itself: An end of the junction differs from the germline gene, which may be a read error. The chain recombines TRBV7-9 with TRBJ2-7, with D maybe TRBD2 (5 bases). This CDR3 is built from 12 residues. Germline CDR1 reads SEHNR; CDR2 reads FQNEAQ (reference sequence). The CDR3 DNA sequence: TGCGCCAGCAGACCGGAGTTAGGGAGGCAGTACTTC. Translation: CASRPELGRQYF.

V usage is TRBV4-1 and J usage is TRBJ1-1; no definite D call. The germline V gene encodes CDR1 MGHRA and CDR2 YSYEKL. The CDR3 spans 14 residues. Trimming took 3 bases from V and 5 from J, leaving 13 bases between them. This CDR3 is CASSHPIGGTEAFF. The DNA for the CDR3 is TGCGCCAGCAGCCATCCAATAGGAGGGACTGAAGCTTTCTTT.

The genes are TRBV7-9 and TRBJ2-3; maybe TRBD2 (6 bases). The CDR3 has 16 amino acids. Germline V gives CDR1 SEHNR, CDR2 FQNEAQ (reference sequence). Trimming took off 3 bases at V and 0 bases at J, with 13 bases between the two ends. In DNA form, the CDR3 reads TGTGCCAGCAGCTTCTGGGCGGGACCTAGCACAGATACGCAGTATTTT. Its protein product is CASSFWAGPSTDTQYF.

The sample holds many counts of this clonotype. The chain couples TRBV7-9 to TRBJ2-1; 7 bases map to TRBD1. The CDR3 has 14 residues. The germline gives CDR1 SEHNR, CDR2 FQNEAQ (reference sequence). After removal of 1 base from V and 7 bases from J, the junction contained 4 bases not matched to a gene. CDR3 residues: CASSLEGAGNEQFF. DNA of the CDR3: TGTGCCAGCAGCTTAGAGGGGGCAGGGAATGAGCAGTTCTTC.

This clonotype was found a few times. V is TRBV9 and J is TRBJ2-3; TRBD1 matches at 9 bases. CDR1 SGDLS and CDR2 YYNGEE come from the germline V gene. This CDR3 has 14 residues. Germline trimming cut 2 bases from V and 5 bases from J; bases unmatched to any gene: 3. Written as DNA, the CDR3 is TGTGCCAGCAGCGTTGGACAGGGGAAAGATACGCAGTATTTT. Its protein product is CASSVGQGKDTQYF.

This clonotype was detected only a few times. A read error may account for a junction end that differs from germline. The V and J genes are TRBV29-1 and TRBJ2-1, with D possibly TRBD1 on 5 matching bases. Germline V gene lookup returns CDR1 SQVTM and CDR2 ANQGSEA. The CDR3 extends over 12 amino acids. CDR3 nucleotides: TGCAGCGTACAGGCCTCCCACAATGAGCAGTTCTTC. Amino acids: CSVQASHNEQFF.

This clonotype occurred a few times. This rearrangement joins TRBV3-1 to TRBJ2-1; D is undetermined. Deletions cut 3 bases from V and 9 bases from J, with 18 bases between. The CDR3 covers 15 residues. CDR1 is LGHDT, CDR2 YNNKEL, per germline (reference sequence). CDR3 sequence (DNA): TGTGCCAGCAGCCAGAGCCCCAGCCAGGTTCTTGAGCAGTTCTTC. As protein: CASSQSPSQVLEQFF.

CDR3 coding DNA: TGCAGTGCTAGCGACCCAAAGCGTACTAGCAGCAATGAGCAGTTCTTC. Translated: CSASDPKRTSSNEQFF. The chain employs TRBV20-1 and TRBJ2-1; the D gene is possibly TRBD2 (6 bases). Trimming removed 3 bases from V and 6 bases from J, with 21 bases in between. Per germline, CDR1 DFQATT and CDR2 SNEGSKA (reference sequence). This CDR3 spans 16 amino acids.

This rearrangement joins TRBV6-2 or TRBV6-3 to TRBJ2-3; D is possibly TRBD1 (5 bases). V dropped 6 bases and J dropped 2 bases, with 18 bases sitting between them. CDR1 and CDR2 (germline): MNHEY, SVGEGT. The CDR3 is made up of 16 amino acids. CDR3 DNA: TGTGCCAGCAGGCAAGTCCTAGGACAACTCACAGATACGCAGTATTTT. Amino acid sequence: CASRQVLGQLTDTQYF.

V is TRBV5-1 and J is TRBJ2-3; a weak D match, TRBD2 (6 bases). Germline-derived CDR1 and CDR2 are SGHRS and YFSETQ. There are 16 residues in the CDR3. Deletions cut 5 bases from V and 0 bases from J, with 16 bases between. This chain's CDR3 is CASRTGTRTSTDTQYF. The CDR3 DNA reads as TGCGCCAGCAGAACCGGGACTCGTACTAGCACAGATACGCAGTATTTT. The whole variable domain, remainder taken from reference TRBV5-1 and TRBJ2-3, is KAGVTQTPRYLIKTRGQQVTLSCSPISGHRSVSWYQQTPGQGLQFLFEYFSETQRNKGNFPGRFSGRQFSNSRSEMNVSTLELGDSALYLCASRTGTRTSTDTQYFGPGTRLTVL.

The rearrangement uses TRBV5-1 and TRBJ2-7, with no clear D. The germline gives CDR1 SGHRS, CDR2 YFSETQ. V lost 0 bases and J 3 bases, leaving 10 bases between the germline ends. The CDR3 runs 14 residues. The CDR3 DNA sequence: TGCGCCAGCAGCTTGGGCCCCACCGGCTACGAGCAGTACTTC. Protein: CASSLGPTGYEQYF. Variable domain in full (rest from reference TRBV5-1 and TRBJ2-7): KAGVTQTPRYLIKTRGQQVTLSCSPISGHRSVSWYQQTPGQGLQFLFEYFSETQRNKGNFPGRFSGRQFSNSRSEMNVSTLELGDSALYLCASSLGPTGYEQYFGPGTRLTVT.

The table lists this clonotype with many counts. The J gene is TRBJ2-7, the V gene TRBV6-2 or TRBV6-3; 7 bases line up with TRBD1. Germline values: CDR1 MNHEY, CDR2 SVGEGT. The CDR3 spans 13 residues. V lost 6 bases and J lost 2; bases outside the gene matches: 4. Written as DNA, the CDR3 is TGTGCCAGCAGGGCAGGGGGTGCCTACGAGCAGTACTTC. Protein product: CASRAGGAYEQYF.

This clonotype was recorded a few times. This chain links TRBV6-1 with TRBJ2-7; D may be TRBD2 (6 bases). This CDR3 is built from 13 residues. The germline gives CDR1 MNHNS, CDR2 SASEGT. V was pared by 7 bases and J by 4 bases, with 14 bases between. CDR3 sequence reads: CASNLATVYEQYF. The CDR3 nucleotides read TGTGCCAGCAACCTAGCGACGGTTTACGAGCAGTACTTC.

The V and J genes are TRBV7-2 and TRBJ2-5; 8 bases align to TRBD1. V was clipped by 1 base and J by 11 bases; unmatched bases: 9. The germline V gene has CDR1 SGHTA and CDR2 FQGNSA. The CDR3 has 14 residues. As DNA, the CDR3 is TGTGCCAGCAGCTTAGGGGGACAGGCCTACGCGCAGTACTTC. Its protein is CASSLGGQAYAQYF. The variable domain in full, completed from reference TRBV7-2 and TRBJ2-5, reads GAGVSQSPSNKVTEKGKDVELRCDPISGHTALYWYRQSLGQGLEFLIYFQGNSAPDKSGLPSDRFSAERTGGSVSTLTIQRTQQEDSAVYLCASSLGGQAYAQYFGPGTRLLVL.

In this sample, this clonotype turned up a few times. The genes are TRBV20-1 and TRBJ2-5, with D unresolved. The CDR3 is 12 amino acids. Germline V CDR1 and CDR2: DFQATT, SNEGSKA (reference sequence). V was clipped by 2 bases and J by 7 bases, with 11 bases between them. The CDR3 DNA is TGCAGTGCTAGATTGGGGTTGGGGACCCAGTACTTC. Encoded protein: CSARLGLGTQYF.

In its sample, this clonotype was seen many times. The V gene is TRBV4-1, the J gene TRBJ1-5, with a possible D match to TRBD1 (5 bases). CDR3 length equals 14 residues. Trimming removed 5 bases from V and 4 bases from J, with 12 bases in between. CDR1 and CDR2 (germline): MGHRA, YSYEKL. CDR3 in DNA: TGCGCCAGCAGCGCCCGGGACCTTAATCAGCCCCAGCATTTT. This encodes CASSARDLNQPQHF.

About this clonotype itself: The junction does not match germline at one end; this may be a read error. DNA of the CDR3: TGCGCCAGCAGCGCGACGGGGCAGGACGGAGATACGCAGTATTTT. Translation gives CASSATGQDGDTQYF. The chain is built from TRBV11-3 and TRBJ2-3, with D perhaps TRBD1 or TRBD2 (5 bases each). The length of the CDR3 is 15 residues. CDR1 and CDR2 from the germline V gene are SGHNT and YENEEA.

This clonotype was found once. The chain carries TRBV27 and TRBJ2-1; 8 nucleotides match TRBD1. This CDR3 has 15 residues. The V gene end was trimmed by 4 bases and the J gene end by 6 bases; junction bases not matched to a gene: 8. Germline V gives CDR1 MNHEY, CDR2 SMNVEV (reference sequence). The DNA of the CDR3 is TGTGCCAGCAGTTCATACCGGGACAGGCGCAATGAGCAGTTCTTC. Encoded protein: CASSSYRDRRNEQFF.

As concerns this clonotype: Germline and junction disagree at one end, which may indicate a read error. The rearrangement joins TRBV11-2 to TRBJ2-1; no definite D call. The CDR3 contains 16 residues. Germline CDR1 reads SGHAT; CDR2 reads FQNNGV. The CDR3 bases are TGTACCAGCAGCGTCCCAGTATTATCTACCTACAATGAGCAGTTCTTC. It specifies CTSSVPVLSTYNEQFF. Based on the CDR3 plus reference TRBV11-2 and TRBJ2-1, the full variable domain is EAGVAQSPRYKIIEKRQSVAFWCNPISGHATLYWYQQILGQGPKLLIQFQNNGVVDDSQLPKDRFSAERLKGVDSTLKIQPAKLEDSAVYLCTSSVPVLSTYNEQFFGPGTRLTVL.